This T cell receptor beta chain was documented in a study of cytomegalovirus exposure and HLA in healthy donors. V was shortened by 2 bases and J by 1 base, with 16 bases between the two germline ends. The CDR3 runs 16 residues. Germline V gene lookup returns CDR1 GTSNPN and CDR2 SVGIG (reference sequence). 13 Jbeta primers and 60 Vbeta primers were used for the PCR. Using immunoSEQ multiplex PCR, the repertoire was profiled, and TCRdb retains in-frame clones only, with some absent. The sample has 95,000 to 150,000 clones; the top ten hold around 3.6%. About this clone itself: Its target is unknown.

Overall study findings and caveats: Indistinguishable V segments such as TRBV6-2 and TRBV6-3 were excluded. An analysis done earlier found most TCR beta V segments productive about 87% or about 30% of the time. Later analysis indicated greater clonal expansion among HLA-associated TCR beta chains than among equally common other chains. Among TCR beta chains, those listed as cytomegalovirus-associated numbered about 160.

Material: PBMCs. The sequence was collected from a man younger than 30 in good health and CMV-seronegative. The gene calls are TRBV30 and TRBJ2-3; no firm D call. The CDR3 sequence: CAWSTLLGLRTDTQYF. For the CDR3, the DNA is TGTGCCTGGAGTACCCTCCTAGGCCTTCGCACAGATACGCAGTATTTT.